This T cell receptor beta chain was documented in a study of identical twins. This CDR3 region has 11 residues. Deletions cut 4 bases from V and 9 bases from J, with 10 bases between. Germline assignment: CDR1 SEHNR and CDR2 FQNEAQ (reference sequence). Carrying unique molecular identifiers, the cDNA also gained a universal primer site through template switching. In TCRdb, the 5' RACE reads were re-called with MiXCR into one record per CDR3 protein. The sample records more than 1.5 million distinct CDR3 sequences, about 31% being singletons. Healthy Caucasians, and only they, were the donors. Sequencing was performed on cord blood. The sequence came from a newborn girl in good health. This chain links TRBV7-9 with TRBJ2-7; D is unresolved. The CDR3 spells CASSSSMGQYF. CDR3 nucleotide sequence: TGTGCCAGCAGCTCGTCTATGGGGCAGTACTTC.